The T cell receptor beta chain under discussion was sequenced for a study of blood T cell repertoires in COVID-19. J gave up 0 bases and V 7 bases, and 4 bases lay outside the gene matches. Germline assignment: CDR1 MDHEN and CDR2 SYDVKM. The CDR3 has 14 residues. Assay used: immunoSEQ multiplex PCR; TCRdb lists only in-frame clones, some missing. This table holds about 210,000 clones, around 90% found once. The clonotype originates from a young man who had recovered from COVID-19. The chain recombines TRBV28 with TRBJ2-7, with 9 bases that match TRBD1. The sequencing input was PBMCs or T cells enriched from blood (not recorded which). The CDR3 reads CASTPTGGSYEQYF. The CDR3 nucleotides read TGTGCCAGCACCCCGACAGGGGGCTCCTACGAGCAGTACTTC.